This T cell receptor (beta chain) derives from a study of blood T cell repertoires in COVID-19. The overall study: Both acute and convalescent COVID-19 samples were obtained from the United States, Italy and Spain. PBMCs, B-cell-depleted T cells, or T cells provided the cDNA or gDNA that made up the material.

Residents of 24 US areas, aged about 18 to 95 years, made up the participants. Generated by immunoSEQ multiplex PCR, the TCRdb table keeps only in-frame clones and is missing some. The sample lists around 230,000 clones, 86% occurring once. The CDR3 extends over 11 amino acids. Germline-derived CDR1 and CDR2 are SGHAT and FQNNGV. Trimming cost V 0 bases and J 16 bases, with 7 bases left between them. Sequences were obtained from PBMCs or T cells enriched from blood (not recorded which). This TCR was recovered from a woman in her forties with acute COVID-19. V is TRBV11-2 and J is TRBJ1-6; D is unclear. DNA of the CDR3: TGTGCCAGCAGCTTAGACTGGCGGCTCCACTTT. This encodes CASSLDWRLHF.